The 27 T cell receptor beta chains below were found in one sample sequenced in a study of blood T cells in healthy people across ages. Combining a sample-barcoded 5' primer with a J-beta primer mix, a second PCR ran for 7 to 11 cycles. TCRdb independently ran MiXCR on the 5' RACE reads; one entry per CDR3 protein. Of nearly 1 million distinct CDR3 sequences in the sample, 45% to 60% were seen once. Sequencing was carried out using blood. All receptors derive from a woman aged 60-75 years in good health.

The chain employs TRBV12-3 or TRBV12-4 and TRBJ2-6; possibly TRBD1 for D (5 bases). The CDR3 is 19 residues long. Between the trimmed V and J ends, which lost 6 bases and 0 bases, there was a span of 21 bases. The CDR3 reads CASSRGLRGLNSGANVLTF. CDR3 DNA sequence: TGTGCCAGCAGCCGAGGTTTAAGGGGCCTTAACTCTGGGGCCAACGTCCTGACTTTC.

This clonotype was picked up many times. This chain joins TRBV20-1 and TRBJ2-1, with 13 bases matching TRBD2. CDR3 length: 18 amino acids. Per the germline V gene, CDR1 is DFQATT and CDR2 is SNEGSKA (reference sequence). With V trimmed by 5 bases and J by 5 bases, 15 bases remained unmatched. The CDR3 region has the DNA TGCAGTGCTGGTTCCGGGACTAGCGGGAACCTTCACGACAATGAGCAGTTCTTC. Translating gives CSAGSGTSGNLHDNEQFF.

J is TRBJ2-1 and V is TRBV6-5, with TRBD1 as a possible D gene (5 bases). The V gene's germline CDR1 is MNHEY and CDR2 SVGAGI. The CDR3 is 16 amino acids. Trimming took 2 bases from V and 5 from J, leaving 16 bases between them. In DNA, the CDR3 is TGTGCCAGCAGTTACGTGGGGCCAGCGATGAACAATGAGCAGTTCTTC. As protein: CASSYVGPAMNNEQFF.

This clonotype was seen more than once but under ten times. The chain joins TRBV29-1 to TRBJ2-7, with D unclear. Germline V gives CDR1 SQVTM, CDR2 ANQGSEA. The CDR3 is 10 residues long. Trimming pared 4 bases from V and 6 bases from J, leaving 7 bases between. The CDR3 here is CSVGDIEQYF. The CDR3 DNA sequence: TGCAGCGTTGGGGATATCGAGCAGTACTTC.

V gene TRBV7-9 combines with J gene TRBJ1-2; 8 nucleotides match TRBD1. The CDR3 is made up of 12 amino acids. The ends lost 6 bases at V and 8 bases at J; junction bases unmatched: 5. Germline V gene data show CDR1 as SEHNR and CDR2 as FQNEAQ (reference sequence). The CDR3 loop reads CASRTGDGGYTF. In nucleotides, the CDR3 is TGTGCCAGCAGGACAGGGGATGGCGGCTACACCTTC.

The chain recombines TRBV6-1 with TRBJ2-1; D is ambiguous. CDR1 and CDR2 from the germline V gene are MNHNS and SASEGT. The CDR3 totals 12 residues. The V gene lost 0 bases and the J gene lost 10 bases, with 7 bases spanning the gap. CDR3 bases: TGTGCCAGCAGTGAAGCACGAAGGGAGCAGTTCTTC. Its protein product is CASSEARREQFF.

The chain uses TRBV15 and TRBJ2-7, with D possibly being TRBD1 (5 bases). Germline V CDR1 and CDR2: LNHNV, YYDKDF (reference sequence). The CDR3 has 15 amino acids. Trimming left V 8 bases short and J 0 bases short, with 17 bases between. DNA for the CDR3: TGTGCCACCCAAGGGGCGAAGATGAGCTCCTACGAGCAGTACTTC. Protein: CATQGAKMSSYEQYF.

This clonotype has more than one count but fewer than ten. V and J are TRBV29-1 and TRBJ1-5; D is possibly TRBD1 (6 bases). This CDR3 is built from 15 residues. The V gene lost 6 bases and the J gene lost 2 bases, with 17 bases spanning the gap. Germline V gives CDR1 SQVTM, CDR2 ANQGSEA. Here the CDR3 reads CSVGDNLGGNQPQHF. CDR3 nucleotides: TGCAGCGTGGGGGACAACTTAGGTGGCAATCAGCCCCAGCATTTT.

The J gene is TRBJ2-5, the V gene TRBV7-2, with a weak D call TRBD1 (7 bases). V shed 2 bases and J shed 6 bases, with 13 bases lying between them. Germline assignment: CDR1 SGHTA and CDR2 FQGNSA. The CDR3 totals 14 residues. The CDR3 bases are TGTGCCAGCAGCTTAAATCAGGGGGGACAGACCCAGTACTTC. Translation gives CASSLNQGGQTQYF.

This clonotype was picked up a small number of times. CDR3 in DNA: TGTGCCAGCAGTTCCGGGGTAGGGGGTTTTAGCGAGCAGTACTTC. This codes for CASSSGVGGFSEQYF. V and J are TRBV28 and TRBJ2-7, with D tentatively TRBD1 (6 bases). Trimming shortened V by 4 bases and J by 6 bases, and 19 bases separated the two germline ends. Germline CDR1 and CDR2: MDHEN and SYDVKM. This CDR3 has 15 amino acids.

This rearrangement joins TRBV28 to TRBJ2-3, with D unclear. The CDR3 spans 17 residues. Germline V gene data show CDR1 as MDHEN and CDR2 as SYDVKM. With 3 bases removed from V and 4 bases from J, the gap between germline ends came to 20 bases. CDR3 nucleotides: TGTGCCAGCAGTTTTTCTTTGAGCCTCAAGGTCGCAGATACGCAGTATTTT. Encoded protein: CASSFSLSLKVADTQYF. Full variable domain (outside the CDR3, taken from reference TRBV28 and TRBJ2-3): DVKVTQSSRYLVKRTGEKVFLECVQDMDHENMFWYRQDPGLGLRLIYFSYDVKMKEKGDIPEGYSVSREKKERFSLILESASTNQTSMYLCASSFSLSLKVADTQYFGPGTRLTVL.

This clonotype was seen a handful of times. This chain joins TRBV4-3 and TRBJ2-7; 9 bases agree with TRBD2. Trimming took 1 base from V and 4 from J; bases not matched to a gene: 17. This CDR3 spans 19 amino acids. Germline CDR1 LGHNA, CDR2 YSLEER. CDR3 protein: CASSQGIGVTSGFPYEQYF. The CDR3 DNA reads TGCGCCAGCAGCCAAGGGATAGGGGTGACTAGCGGATTTCCTTACGAGCAGTACTTC.

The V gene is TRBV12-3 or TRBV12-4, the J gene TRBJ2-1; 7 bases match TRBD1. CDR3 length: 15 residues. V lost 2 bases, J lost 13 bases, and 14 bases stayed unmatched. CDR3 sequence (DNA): TGTGCCAGCAGTTTAAGAGGGGGCGGAGGAGAGACCCAGTTCTTC. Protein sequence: CASSLRGGGGETQFF.

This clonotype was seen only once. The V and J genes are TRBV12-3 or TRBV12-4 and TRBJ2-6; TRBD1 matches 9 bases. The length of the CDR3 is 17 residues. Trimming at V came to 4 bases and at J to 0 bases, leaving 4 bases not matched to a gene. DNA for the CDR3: TGTGCCAGCAGTTCCGGGACAGGGAGCTCTGGGGCCAACGTCCTGACTTTC. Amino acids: CASSSGTGSSGANVLTF.

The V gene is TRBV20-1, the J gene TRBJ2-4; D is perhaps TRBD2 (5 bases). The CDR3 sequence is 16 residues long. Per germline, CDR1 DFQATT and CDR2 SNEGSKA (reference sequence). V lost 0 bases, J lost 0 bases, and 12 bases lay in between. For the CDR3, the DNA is TGCAGTGCTAGAGACGGACTCACCTTAGCCAAAAACATTCAGTACTTC. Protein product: CSARDGLTLAKNIQYF.

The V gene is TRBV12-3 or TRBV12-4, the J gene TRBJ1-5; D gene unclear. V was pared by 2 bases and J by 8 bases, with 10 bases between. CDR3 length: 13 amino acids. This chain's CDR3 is CASSLSGIEPQHF. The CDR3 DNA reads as TGTGCCAGCAGTTTATCTGGGATTGAGCCCCAGCATTTT.

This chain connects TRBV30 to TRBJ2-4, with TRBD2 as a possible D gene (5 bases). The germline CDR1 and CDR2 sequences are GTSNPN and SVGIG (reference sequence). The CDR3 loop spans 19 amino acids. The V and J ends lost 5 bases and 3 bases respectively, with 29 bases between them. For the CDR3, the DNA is TGTGCCTGGTGGAACAGAGGGAGTCCGAACGACGGGGACAAAAACATTCAGTACTTC. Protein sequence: CAWWNRGSPNDGDKNIQYF.

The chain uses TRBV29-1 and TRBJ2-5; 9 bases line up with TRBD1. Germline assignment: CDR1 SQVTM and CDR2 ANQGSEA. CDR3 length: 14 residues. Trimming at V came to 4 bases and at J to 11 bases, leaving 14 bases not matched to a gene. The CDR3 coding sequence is TGCAGCGTTGGGAGAAATCGGGACAGGGTCGATCAGTACTTC. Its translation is CSVGRNRDRVDQYF.

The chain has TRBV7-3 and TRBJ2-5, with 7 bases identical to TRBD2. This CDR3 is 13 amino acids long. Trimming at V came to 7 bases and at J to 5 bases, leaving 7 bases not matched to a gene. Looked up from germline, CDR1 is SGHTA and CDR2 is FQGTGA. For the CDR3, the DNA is TGTGCCAGCATCAGGACTAGGGGCGAGACCCAGTACTTC. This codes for CASIRTRGETQYF.

CDR3: CASSLGATEKLFF. CDR3 coding DNA: TGTGCCAGCAGCTTAGGGGCCACGGAAAAACTGTTTTTT. This chain links TRBV7-9 with TRBJ1-4, with D unclear. Deletions cut 1 base from V and 8 bases from J, with 8 bases between. CDR1 is SEHNR and CDR2 is FQNEAQ in the germline V gene (reference sequence). This CDR3 has 13 amino acids.

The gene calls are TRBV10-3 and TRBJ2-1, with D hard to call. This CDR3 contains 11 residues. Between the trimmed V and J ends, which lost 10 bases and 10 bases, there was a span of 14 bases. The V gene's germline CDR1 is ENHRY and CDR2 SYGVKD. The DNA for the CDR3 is TGTGCCACAACAATGGGTACGGAGCAGTTCTTC. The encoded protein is CATTMGTEQFF.

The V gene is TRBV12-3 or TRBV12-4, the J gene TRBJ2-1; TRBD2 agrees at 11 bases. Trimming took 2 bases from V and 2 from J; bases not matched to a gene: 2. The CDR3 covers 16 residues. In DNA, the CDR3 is TGTGCCAGCAGTTTATATAGCGGGAGGGCCTACAATGAGCAGTTCTTC. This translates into CASSLYSGRAYNEQFF.

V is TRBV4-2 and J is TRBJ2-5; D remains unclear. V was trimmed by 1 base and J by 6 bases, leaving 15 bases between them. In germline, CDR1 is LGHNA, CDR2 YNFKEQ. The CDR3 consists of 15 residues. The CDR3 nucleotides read TGTGCCAGCAGCCAAGGGACCGTGGATATGAAGACCCAGTACTTC. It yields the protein CASSQGTVDMKTQYF.

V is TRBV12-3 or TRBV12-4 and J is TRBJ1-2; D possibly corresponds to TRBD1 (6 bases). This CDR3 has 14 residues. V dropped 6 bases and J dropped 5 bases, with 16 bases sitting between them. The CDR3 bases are TGTGCCAGCAGGGGAAGCGACAGGACGTATGGCTACACCTTC. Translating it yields CASRGSDRTYGYTF.

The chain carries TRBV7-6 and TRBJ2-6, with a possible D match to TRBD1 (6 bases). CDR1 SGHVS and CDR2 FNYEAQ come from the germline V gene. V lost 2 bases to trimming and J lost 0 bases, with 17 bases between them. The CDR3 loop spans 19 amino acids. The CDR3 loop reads CASSLSREQGPSGANVLTF. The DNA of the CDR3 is TGTGCCAGCAGCTTAAGCAGGGAACAGGGACCCTCTGGGGCCAACGTCCTGACTTTC.

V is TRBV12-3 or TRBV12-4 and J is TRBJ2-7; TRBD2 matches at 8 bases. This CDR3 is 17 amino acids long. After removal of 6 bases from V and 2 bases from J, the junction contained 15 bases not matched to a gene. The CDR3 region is CASSQSGWRAGAYEQYF. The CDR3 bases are TGTGCCAGCAGCCAGTCGGGGTGGCGAGCGGGGGCCTACGAGCAGTACTTC.

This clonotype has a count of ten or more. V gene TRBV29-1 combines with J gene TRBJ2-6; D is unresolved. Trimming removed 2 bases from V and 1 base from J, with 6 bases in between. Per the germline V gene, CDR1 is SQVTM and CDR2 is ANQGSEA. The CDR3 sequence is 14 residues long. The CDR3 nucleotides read TGCAGCGTTGAAATCAGTTCTGGGGCCAACGTCCTGACTTTC. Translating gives CSVEISSGANVLTF.